Reported below is one T cell receptor beta chain. Germline assignment: CDR1 MGHRA and CDR2 YSYEKL. The V and J ends lost 3 bases and 6 bases, in that order; junction bases with no gene match: 7. This CDR3 comprises 14 residues. The donors, aged 6 to 90, were healthy Caucasians from Russia. This entry comes from a study of blood T cells in healthy people across ages. Alongside a J-beta primer mix, a sample-barcoded 5' primer served in a second PCR lasting about 7 to 12 cycles. TCRdb used MiXCR to reprocess the 5' RACE reads, holding one entry per CDR3 protein. The table includes roughly 1,500,000 distinct CDR3 sequences, 34% detected once.

The sequence was obtained from a woman in her 30s in good health. The sample consisted of blood. The rearrangement links TRBV4-1 to TRBJ1-2; 7 bases are a match to TRBD1. CDR3 region: CASSQGTATNGYTF. The CDR3 DNA follows: TGCGCCAGCAGCCAGGGGACAGCCACGAATGGCTACACCTTC.